Each of the 32 T cell receptor beta chains below was sequenced from the same sample in a study of TIL therapy for anti-PD-1-resistant metastatic lung cancer. Documented time point: pre-treatment sample, taken before nivolumab and TIL therapy. This was the immunoSEQ v3 assay. Profiled with immunoSEQ multiplex PCR; TCRdb holds only in-frame clones, not every one. The sample lists about 55,000 clones, 81% occurring once. The starting material was blood, obtained at baseline. The receptors stem from a person between 25 and 79 years old with non-small cell lung cancer.

The chain recombines TRBV28 with TRBJ2-7; 7 nucleotides match TRBD1. CDR3 size: 15 residues. Germline CDR1 MDHEN, CDR2 SYDVKM. The J segment lost 3 bases and the V segment lost 2 bases, leaving 7 bases of the junction unmatched. Here the CDR3 reads CASSLPGTVNYEQYF. The CDR3 DNA follows: TGTGCCAGCAGTTTACCCGGGACAGTGAACTACGAGCAGTACTTC.

V usage is TRBV2 and J usage is TRBJ2-5; TRBD2 is a possible D gene (6 bases). Trimming shortened V by 6 bases and J by 5 bases, and 10 bases separated the two germline ends. Germline V CDR1 and CDR2: SNHLY, FYNNEI. The CDR3 totals 12 residues. The CDR3 DNA reads TGTGCCAGCAGCGACCGGGGGGAGACCCAGTACTTC. It yields the protein CASSDRGETQYF.

V is TRBV3-1 (or the pseudogene TRBV3-2) and J is TRBJ2-5, with D unresolved. Per the germline V gene, CDR1 is LGHDT and CDR2 is YNNKEL (reference sequence). The V end was cut by 1 base, the J end by 3 bases, with 9 bases between. The length of the CDR3 is 14 residues. CDR3 in amino acids: CASSQVQPEETQYF. The CDR3 DNA sequence: TGTGCCAGCAGCCAAGTGCAGCCCGAAGAGACCCAGTACTTC.

This clone occurred once. The rearrangement joins TRBV18 to TRBJ2-1; maybe TRBD1 (5 bases). The V gene lost 3 bases and the J gene lost 7 bases, with 22 bases spanning the gap. The CDR3 loop spans 17 amino acids. CDR1 KGHSH and CDR2 LQKENI come from the germline V gene. The CDR3 here is CASSPSPQAGKINEQFF. As DNA, the CDR3 is TGTGCCAGCTCACCCTCCCCCCAGGCAGGGAAGATAAATGAGCAGTTCTTC.

The rearrangement links TRBV5-5 to TRBJ2-6; D remains unclear. With 5 bases removed from V and 4 bases from J, the gap between germline ends came to 7 bases. Germline V gene lookup returns CDR1 SGHKS and CDR2 YYEKEE (reference sequence). The CDR3 runs 13 residues. The CDR3 loop reads CASRVPGANVLTF. CDR3 sequence (DNA): TGTGCCAGCAGGGTCCCCGGGGCCAACGTCCTGACTTTC.

This clone was seen only a few times. This rearrangement joins TRBV10-2 to TRBJ2-3; D remains unclear. This CDR3 region has 14 residues. Trimming left V 2 bases short and J 5 bases short, with 11 bases between. Germline loops: CDR1 WSHSY, CDR2 SAAADI. The CDR3 protein is CASSEAAVIDTQYF. CDR3 nucleotides: TGCGCCAGCAGTGAGGCAGCCGTAATAGATACGCAGTATTTT.

The genes are TRBV6-2 or TRBV6-3 and TRBJ2-1, with D unclear. V was trimmed by 0 bases and J by 3 bases, leaving 15 bases between them. Per germline, CDR1 MNHEY and CDR2 SVGEGT. The CDR3 is made up of 17 amino acids. The CDR3 loop reads CASSYSSSAGIYNEQFF. CDR3 nucleotides: TGTGCCAGCAGTTACTCGTCATCGGCCGGAATCTACAATGAGCAGTTCTTC.

The V gene is TRBV7-2, the J gene TRBJ1-1; D is possibly TRBD1 (5 bases). This CDR3 is 14 amino acids long. Trimming cost V 0 bases and J 7 bases, with 12 bases left between them. The germline V gene encodes CDR1 SGHTA and CDR2 FQGNSA. CDR3 sequence reads: CASSLALVGGEAFF. The CDR3 DNA sequence: TGTGCCAGCAGCTTAGCTTTGGTCGGGGGTGAAGCTTTCTTT.

This clone was observed a handful of times. V and J are TRBV30 and TRBJ1-5, with TRBD1 matching over 7 bases. The CDR3 is 15 residues long. The V segment lost 0 bases and the J segment 4 bases; nucleotides outside the gene matches: 6. Germline-derived CDR1 and CDR2 are GTSNPN and SVGIG (reference sequence). As DNA, the CDR3 is TGTGCCTGGAGTGTAGGGGGCCAGGTGAATCAGCCCCAGCATTTT. Translation gives CAWSVGGQVNQPQHF.

The chain joins TRBV25-1 to TRBJ2-1; D is undetermined. V lost 6 bases and J 0 bases, leaving 6 bases between the germline ends. The germline gives CDR1 MGHDK, CDR2 SYGVNS. The CDR3 totals 13 residues. This chain's CDR3 is CASSPASYNEQFF. DNA of the CDR3: TGTGCCAGCAGCCCAGCCTCCTACAATGAGCAGTTCTTC.

The chain couples TRBV4-2 to TRBJ2-7; TRBD1 matches at 10 bases. CDR1 and CDR2 from the germline V gene are LGHNA and YNFKEQ. The CDR3 sequence is 16 residues long. Losses at the gene ends were 1 base for V and 2 bases for J; bases not matched to a gene: 5. CDR3 nucleotides: TGTGCCAGCAGCCAAGCCTCGGGACAGGGGACCTACGAGCAGTACTTC. Protein sequence: CASSQASGQGTYEQYF.

This clone was counted a single time. V and J are TRBV23-1 and TRBJ2-7; D perhaps matches TRBD2 (6 bases). TRBV23-1 is assigned to the ORF class and has an uncertain function. The CDR3 sequence is 15 residues long. The V end lost 7 bases, the J end lost 0 bases, and 16 bases lay between the germline ends. This CDR3 is CASTPGLRSSYEQYF. The CDR3 DNA reads as TGCGCCAGCACCCCGGGACTTCGTAGCTCCTACGAGCAGTACTTC.

The chain couples TRBV15 to TRBJ2-5, with D maybe TRBD2 (6 bases). Trimming took off 0 bases at V and 3 bases at J, with 14 bases between the two ends. The CDR3 totals 16 residues. Germline assignment: CDR1 LNHNV and CDR2 YYDKDF (reference sequence). CDR3: CATSRDIGAGKETQYF. The CDR3 DNA reads TGTGCCACCAGCAGAGATATTGGCGCGGGGAAAGAGACCCAGTACTTC.

The chain is built from TRBV11-2 and TRBJ2-4; TRBD1 might be the D (5 bases). Germline V gene sequence: CDR1 SGHAT, CDR2 FQNNGV. V dropped 4 bases and J dropped 5 bases, with 15 bases sitting between them. The CDR3 totals 15 residues. CDR3 DNA: TGTGCCAGCAGCTCCTATGACAGCATCCAAAACATTCAGTACTTC. It specifies CASSSYDSIQNIQYF.

This sequence joins TRBV10-3 and TRBJ1-2; no reliable D call. The CDR3 length is 14 residues. Between the trimmed V and J ends, which lost 8 bases and 0 bases, there was a span of 13 bases. CDR1 is ENHRY and CDR2 is SYGVKD in the germline V gene. The CDR3 DNA reads as TGTGCCATCGGGGTAGGAGAGACTAACTATGGCTACACCTTC. Translating it yields CAIGVGETNYGYTF.

The CDR3 nucleotides read TGTGCCAGTAGTAGGCTGGGACAGGGGGGCTACGAGCAGTACTTC. Translation gives CASSRLGQGGYEQYF. The rearrangement joins TRBV19 to TRBJ2-7; 11 bases are shared with TRBD1. The junction had 5 bases not matched to a gene; V was cut back by 4 bases and J by 3 bases. In germline, CDR1 is LNHDA, CDR2 SQIVND (reference sequence). The CDR3 has 15 residues.

V usage is TRBV6-5 and J usage is TRBJ1-1; D gene unclear. This CDR3 spans 15 amino acids. CDR1 and CDR2 (germline): MNHEY, SVGAGI. V lost 5 bases and J 8 bases, leaving 21 bases between the germline ends. CDR3 amino acids: CASSPRTLFHLEAFF. The CDR3 DNA follows: TGTGCCAGCAGTCCCAGGACTCTTTTTCACTTGGAAGCTTTCTTT.

Only a few counts were recorded for this clone. This chain joins TRBV15 and TRBJ2-3; D not resolved. The CDR3 spans 12 residues. Trimming took off 6 bases at V and 5 bases at J, with 9 bases between the two ends. Germline V CDR1 and CDR2: LNHNV, YYDKDF (reference sequence). The CDR3 sequence: CATSTYKDTQYF. DNA for the CDR3: TGTGCCACCAGTACTTACAAAGATACGCAGTATTTT. The full variable domain, rest sourced from reference TRBV15 and TRBJ2-3, is DAMVIQNPRYQVTQFGKPVTLSCSQTLNHNVMYWYQQKSSQAPKLLFHYYDKDFNNEADTPDNFQSRRPNTSFCFLDIRSPGLGDTAMYLCATSTYKDTQYFGPGTRLTVL.

This clone turned up a few times. The J gene is TRBJ1-5, the V gene TRBV6-2 or TRBV6-3, with 8 bases that match TRBD1. Germline V gives CDR1 MNHEY, CDR2 SVGEGT. J gave up 2 bases and V 3 bases, and 9 bases lay outside the gene matches. The CDR3 consists of 17 residues. The CDR3 DNA is TGTGCCAGCAGTTATAGGTCGGGGGACAGGCGCAATCAGCCCCAGCATTTT. Encoded protein: CASSYRSGDRRNQPQHF.

The chain carries TRBV2 and TRBJ2-4; D gene uncertain. The CDR3 contains 14 residues. V was shortened by 6 bases and J by 0 bases, with 9 bases between the two germline ends. Per germline, CDR1 SNHLY and CDR2 FYNNEI. Here the CDR3 reads CASSLLVAKNIQYF. CDR3 DNA sequence: TGTGCCAGCAGCCTACTGGTAGCCAAAAACATTCAGTACTTC. The whole variable domain, remainder taken from reference TRBV2 and TRBJ2-4, is EPEVTQTPSHQVTQMGQEVILRCVPISNHLYFYWYRQILGQKVEFLVSFYNNEISEKSEIFDDQFSVERPDGSNFTLKIRSTKLEDSAMYFCASSLLVAKNIQYFGAGTRLSVL.

The table lists this clone with a count of one. The rearrangement joins TRBV19 to TRBJ1-6; perhaps TRBD1 as D (5 bases). CDR1 and CDR2 from the germline V gene are LNHDA and SQIVND (reference sequence). Trimming cost V 3 bases and J 6 bases, with 9 bases left between them. There are 14 residues in the CDR3. The CDR3 DNA reads TGTGCCAGTAGTATTGGGCAGGGTAATTCACCCCTCCACTTT. Translation gives CASSIGQGNSPLHF.

This clone appeared a few times. This sequence joins TRBV19 and TRBJ2-2, with D perhaps assigned TRBD1 or TRBD2 (5 bases each). The CDR3 is 18 residues long. Trimming removed 6 bases from V and 3 bases from J, with 23 bases in between. In germline, CDR1 is LNHDA, CDR2 SQIVND (reference sequence). CDR3 DNA sequence: TGTGCCAGTAGGCGGATCCGGACGCGAGGGGATTACACCGGGGAGCTGTTTTTT. Protein product: CASRRIRTRGDYTGELFF.

The chain employs TRBV5-8 and TRBJ2-1, with TRBD2 as a possible D gene (5 bases). Trimming stripped 3 bases from V and 0 bases from J, with 10 bases between. Germline loops: CDR1 SGHTS, CDR2 YDEGEE. The CDR3 runs to 15 residues. CDR3 residues: CASSSDLSSYNEQFF. CDR3 nucleotides: TGTGCCAGCAGCTCGGACTTAAGCTCCTACAATGAGCAGTTCTTC.

The chain carries TRBV14 and TRBJ2-3; no definite D call. V lost 3 bases and J 0 bases, leaving 10 bases between the germline ends. Germline CDR1 and CDR2: SGHDN and FVKESK. CDR3 length equals 15 residues. The CDR3 region has the DNA TGTGCCAGCAGCCATGGATTTGGGAGCACAGATACGCAGTATTTT. Amino acids: CASSHGFGSTDTQYF.

V gene TRBV30 combines with J gene TRBJ2-2; D remains ambiguous. Deletions cut 4 bases from V and 3 bases from J, with 12 bases between. The CDR3 extends over 14 amino acids. CDR1 and CDR2 (germline): GTSNPN, SVGIG (reference sequence). CDR3 sequence: CAWTPTDYTGELFF. In DNA, the CDR3 is TGTGCCTGGACTCCAACTGACTACACCGGGGAGCTGTTTTTT.

CDR3 loop: CASSLPGLAGGGDTQYF. In DNA form, the CDR3 reads TGTGCCAGCAGCTTGCCGGGACTAGCGGGAGGAGGAGATACGCAGTATTTT. This chain uses TRBV5-8 with TRBJ2-3, with 15 bases matching TRBD2. This CDR3 region has 17 residues. Germline V gives CDR1 SGHTS, CDR2 YDEGEE. V was clipped by 1 base and J by 5 bases; unmatched bases: 5.

The chain carries TRBV28 and TRBJ1-5, with D possibly matching TRBD1 (6 bases). The ends were cut back, 3 bases at V and 7 bases at J, with 16 bases in the middle. This CDR3 is 15 amino acids long. In germline, CDR1 is MDHEN, CDR2 SYDVKM. Here the CDR3 reads CASSFGQTGTQPQHF. Here the CDR3 DNA reads TGTGCCAGCAGTTTCGGACAGACTGGTACCCAGCCCCAGCATTTT.

The CDR3 spells CASSLGKVAGGTDTQYF. The CDR3 DNA reads TGTGCCAGCAGCTTAGGGAAGGTAGCGGGGGGCACAGATACGCAGTATTTT. The rearrangement joins TRBV11-3 to TRBJ2-3; 9 bases fit TRBD2. V lost 1 base, J lost 1 base, and 6 bases stayed unmatched. This CDR3 is built from 17 residues. Germline V lookup: CDR1 SGHNT, CDR2 YENEEA.

This clone was picked up a small number of times. This chain uses TRBV3-1 (or the pseudogene TRBV3-2) with TRBJ1-6; D is unclear. V was clipped by 0 bases and J by 9 bases, with 3 bases between them. Germline CDR1 LGHDT, CDR2 YNNKEL (reference sequence). CDR3 length: 12 residues. The CDR3 DNA reads as TGTGCCAGCAGCCAAGAGCGTTCACCCCTCCACTTT. Encoded protein: CASSQERSPLHF.

This chain uses TRBV24-1 with TRBJ1-2; the match to TRBD1 covers 8 bases. The V gene end was trimmed by 3 bases and the J gene end by 5 bases; junction bases not matched to a gene: 13. CDR1 is KGHDR and CDR2 is SFDVKD in the germline V gene. This CDR3 has 17 residues. CDR3 bases: TGTGCCACCAGTGATCGGGGACAGGAATCGTCTCGTTATGGCTACACCTTC. Translated, it gives CATSDRGQESSRYGYTF.

This sequence joins TRBV4-1 and TRBJ1-1; D ambiguous. This CDR3 is 16 amino acids long. Germline CDR1 reads MGHRA; CDR2 reads YSYEKL. With 4 bases removed from V and 1 base from J, the gap between germline ends came to 16 bases. The DNA of the CDR3 is TGCGCCAGCAGCCCCTTTGCAGGCACTACGAACACTGAAGCTTTCTTT. It encodes CASSPFAGTTNTEAFF.

The V and J genes are TRBV18 and TRBJ2-5; a possible D gene is TRBD1 (5 bases). V lost 3 bases, J lost 5 bases, and 13 bases lay in between. This CDR3 has 14 residues. CDR1 and CDR2 from the germline V gene are KGHSH and LQKENI. CDR3 in DNA: TGTGCCAGCTCACCGTGGGGCAGGGATGAGACCCAGTACTTC. As protein: CASSPWGRDETQYF.